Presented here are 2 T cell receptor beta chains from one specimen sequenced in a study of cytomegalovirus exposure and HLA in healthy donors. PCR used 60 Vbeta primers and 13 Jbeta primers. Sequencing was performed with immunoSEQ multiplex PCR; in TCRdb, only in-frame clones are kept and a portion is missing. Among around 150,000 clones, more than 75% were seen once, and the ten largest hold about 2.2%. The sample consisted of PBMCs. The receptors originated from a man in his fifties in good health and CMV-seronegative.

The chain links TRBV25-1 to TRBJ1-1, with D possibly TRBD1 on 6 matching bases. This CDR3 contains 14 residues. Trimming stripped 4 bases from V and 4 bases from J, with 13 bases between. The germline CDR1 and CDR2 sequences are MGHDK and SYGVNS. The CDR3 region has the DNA TGTGCCAGCAGTGCGTTACAGGGAAGCACTGAAGCTTTCTTT. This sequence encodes CASSALQGSTEAFF.

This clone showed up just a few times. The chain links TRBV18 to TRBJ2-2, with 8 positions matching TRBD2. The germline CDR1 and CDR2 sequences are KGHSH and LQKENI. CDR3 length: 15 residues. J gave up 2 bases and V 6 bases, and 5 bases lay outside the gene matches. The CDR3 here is CASSRTSQNTGELFF. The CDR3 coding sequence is TGTGCCAGCTCGCGGACTAGCCAAAACACCGGGGAGCTGTTTTTT.